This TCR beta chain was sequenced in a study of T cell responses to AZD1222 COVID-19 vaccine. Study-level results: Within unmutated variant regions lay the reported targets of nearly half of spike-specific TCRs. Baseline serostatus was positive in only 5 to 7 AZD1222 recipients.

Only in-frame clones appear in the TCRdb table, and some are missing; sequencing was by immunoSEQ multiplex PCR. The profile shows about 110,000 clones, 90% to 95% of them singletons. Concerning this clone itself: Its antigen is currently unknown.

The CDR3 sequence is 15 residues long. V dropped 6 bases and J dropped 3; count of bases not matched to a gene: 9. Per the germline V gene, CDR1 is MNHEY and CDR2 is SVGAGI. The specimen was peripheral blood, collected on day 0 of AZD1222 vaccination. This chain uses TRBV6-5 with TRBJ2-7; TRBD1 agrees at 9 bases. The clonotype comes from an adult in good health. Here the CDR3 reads CASRYPGTGFYEQYF. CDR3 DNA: TGTGCCAGCAGGTACCCCGGGACAGGGTTCTACGAGCAGTACTTC.